Listed below are T cell receptor beta chains from one sample, sequenced in a study of post-analysis software for immune sequencing data. TCRdb used MiXCR to reprocess the PCR reads, holding one entry per CDR3 protein. The table shows approximately 160,000 distinct CDR3 sequences, with over 25% occurring only once. The sample consisted of blood. The receptors shown here come from a girl aged 10 to 17 with multiple sclerosis. Each CDR3 is given with its conserved first and last residue. The D gene is left open where the match is weak. Size values are once, few and many counts, or a class for expanded clones, and some rows have none.

v_call: TRBV5-6
d_call: .
j_call: TRBJ2-3
clone_size: many
cdr3_nt: TGTGCCAGCAGCTTTGATGCGCGGTACACAGATACGCAGTATTTT
cdr3_aa: CASSFDARYTDTQYF

v_call: TRBV12-3/TRBV12-4
d_call: .
j_call: TRBJ2-7
clone_size: few
cdr3_nt: TGTGCCAGCAGTTCGACCTGGGAGACAAAGACCTCCTACGAGCAGTACTTC
cdr3_aa: CASSSTWETKTSYEQYF

v_call: TRBV28
d_call: TRBD2
j_call: TRBJ2-1
clone_size: .
cdr3_nt: TGTGCCAGCAGTTTCGGGGGGAATACATACAATGAGCAGTTCTTC
cdr3_aa: CASSFGGNTYNEQFF

v_call: TRBV5-1
d_call: .
j_call: TRBJ1-2
clone_size: few
cdr3_nt: TGCGCCAGCAGCTTGGCCGCGGACGGCTATGGCTACACCTTC
cdr3_aa: CASSLAADGYGYTF

v_call: TRBV9
d_call: .
j_call: TRBJ2-5
clone_size: few
cdr3_nt: TGTGCCAGCAGCGTAGTTACTGGAGAGACCCAGTACTTC
cdr3_aa: CASSVVTGETQYF

v_call: TRBV20-1
d_call: TRBD2
j_call: TRBJ2-7
clone_size: .
cdr3_nt: TGCAGTGCAAGTCAGACTAGCCTCGAGCAGTACTTC
cdr3_aa: CSASQTSLEQYF

v_call: TRBV20-1
d_call: TRBD2
j_call: TRBJ2-7
clone_size: many
cdr3_nt: TGCAGTGCTAGAGATCCGGCGGGAGGGCCCTACGAGCAGTACTTC
cdr3_aa: CSARDPAGGPYEQYF

v_call: TRBV7-9
d_call: .
j_call: TRBJ2-6
clone_size: .
cdr3_nt: TGTGCCAGCAGCTTAATCACAGGGGGGGACTCTGGGGCCAACGTCCTGACTTTC
cdr3_aa: CASSLITGGDSGANVLTF

v_call: TRBV30
d_call: .
j_call: TRBJ2-1
clone_size: .
cdr3_nt: TGTGCCTGGAGTCCCCCCTTAGTACCCCAAGAGCAGTTCTTC
cdr3_aa: CAWSPPLVPQEQFF

v_call: TRBV29-1
d_call: TRBD2
j_call: TRBJ2-1
clone_size: many
cdr3_nt: TGCAGCGTTGATGATGTAGCGGGAGGGCCTATGTATGAGCAGTTCTTC
cdr3_aa: CSVDDVAGGPMYEQFF

v_call: TRBV18
d_call: .
j_call: TRBJ2-1
clone_size: few
cdr3_nt: TGTGCCAGCATCGGGAGCTCCTACAATGAGCAGTTCTTC
cdr3_aa: CASIGSSYNEQFF

v_call: TRBV20-1
d_call: .
j_call: TRBJ1-1
clone_size: few
cdr3_nt: TGCAGTGCAAAGGACCAGCCGAACACTGAAGCTTTCTTT
cdr3_aa: CSAKDQPNTEAFF

v_call: TRBV12-3/TRBV12-4
d_call: .
j_call: TRBJ2-1
clone_size: many
cdr3_nt: TGTGCCAGCAGTTTAGCCCCCGGGCTCTACAATGAGCAGTTCTTC
cdr3_aa: CASSLAPGLYNEQFF

v_call: TRBV3-1
d_call: .
j_call: TRBJ2-1
clone_size: many
cdr3_nt: TGTGCCAGCAGCCCCTCCCAGGGCCACAATGAGCAGTTCTTC
cdr3_aa: CASSPSQGHNEQFF

v_call: TRBV5-1
d_call: .
j_call: TRBJ1-2
clone_size: .
cdr3_nt: TGCGCCAGCAGCCCAGCCGGGGTAAAGAACGGCTACACCTTC
cdr3_aa: CASSPAGVKNGYTF

v_call: TRBV28
d_call: TRBD2
j_call: TRBJ2-7
clone_size: few
cdr3_nt: TGTGCCAGCAGTTCCTTTTTCATTTCTAGCGGACCCTACGAGCAGTACTTC
cdr3_aa: CASSSFFISSGPYEQYF

v_call: TRBV12-3/TRBV12-4
d_call: TRBD1
j_call: TRBJ2-3
clone_size: many
cdr3_nt: TGTGCCAGCAGTTTAGCGACAGGGAGAGATACGCAGTATTTT
cdr3_aa: CASSLATGRDTQYF

v_call: TRBV7-9
d_call: .
j_call: TRBJ2-3
clone_size: .
cdr3_nt: TGTGTCAGCAGCTTAGGTGGGAAAAGCACAGATACGCAGTATTTT
cdr3_aa: CVSSLGGKSTDTQYF

v_call: TRBV13
d_call: .
j_call: TRBJ2-1
clone_size: .
cdr3_nt: TGTGCCAGCAGCTACCGGAGGGCAGAGCAGTTCTTC
cdr3_aa: CASSYRRAEQFF

v_call: TRBV2
d_call: TRBD2
j_call: TRBJ2-3
clone_size: .
cdr3_nt: TGTGCCAGCAGTGAATGGCTAGCGGGAGCATCAGATACGCAGTATTTT
cdr3_aa: CASSEWLAGASDTQYF

v_call: TRBV5-6
d_call: TRBD1
j_call: TRBJ2-5
clone_size: many
cdr3_nt: TGTGCCAGCAGGATGGGGACAGTCCAAGAGACCCAGTACTTC
cdr3_aa: CASRMGTVQETQYF

v_call: TRBV28
d_call: .
j_call: TRBJ1-4
clone_size: few
cdr3_nt: TGTGCCAGCAGTTGGAGTCGAGAAAAACTGTTTTTT
cdr3_aa: CASSWSREKLFF

v_call: TRBV25-1
d_call: TRBD1
j_call: TRBJ2-7
clone_size: .
cdr3_nt: TGTGCCAGCAGTCGGCAGGACAGGACGAGCTCCTACGAGCAGTACTTC
cdr3_aa: CASSRQDRTSSYEQYF

v_call: TRBV27
d_call: .
j_call: TRBJ2-2
clone_size: few
cdr3_nt: TGTGCCAGCAGTTCCCCTCGGACCTCAACCACCGGGGAGCTGTTTTTT
cdr3_aa: CASSSPRTSTTGELFF